The 23 T cell receptor beta chains below come from one sample, sequenced in a study of T cell responses to AZD1222 COVID-19 vaccine. TCRdb's table, derived via immunoSEQ multiplex PCR, lists solely in-frame clones and lacks some. The sample records approximately 100,000 clones, about 90% being singletons. The input for sequencing was peripheral blood, taken on day 0 of AZD1222 vaccination. These receptors came from an adult in good health.

This chain links TRBV19 with TRBJ2-5; 7 bases map to TRBD2. Germline lookup yields CDR1 LNHDA and CDR2 SQIVND (reference sequence). V trimming: 4 bases; J trimming: 4 bases; junction bases outside the gene matches: 3. This CDR3 comprises 13 residues. The CDR3 bases are TGTGCCAGTAGTAAGGGCGGGGGAGAGACCCAGTACTTC. Its translation: CASSKGGGETQYF.

J is TRBJ1-1 and V is TRBV2; unclear D gene. CDR3 length: 13 amino acids. With 6 bases removed from V and 2 bases from J, the gap between germline ends came to 10 bases. Germline CDR1 reads SNHLY; CDR2 reads FYNNEI. The CDR3 DNA reads as TGTGCCAGCAGGAAGGATTTTAACACTGAAGCTTTCTTT. It yields the protein CASRKDFNTEAFF.

The rearrangement joins TRBV9 to TRBJ1-1; the D gene is possibly TRBD1 (6 bases). V was shortened by 4 bases and J by 4 bases, with 17 bases between the two germline ends. This CDR3 spans 15 amino acids. Germline V lookup: CDR1 SGDLS, CDR2 YYNGEE. CDR3 coding DNA: TGTGCCAGCAGCATCTACGGGACATTTGGCACTGAAGCTTTCTTT. Translated: CASSIYGTFGTEAFF.

The chain carries TRBV3-1 (or the pseudogene TRBV3-2) and TRBJ2-6, with unresolved D. The CDR3 is 15 amino acids. The V end lost 4 bases, the J end lost 0 bases, and 7 bases lay between the germline ends. Germline CDR1 is LGHDT and CDR2 is YNNKEL (reference sequence). The CDR3 region is CASSPSPSGANVLTF. The CDR3 region has the DNA TGTGCCAGCAGCCCCTCCCCCTCTGGGGCCAACGTCCTGACTTTC.

The V call is TRBV5-1, the J call TRBJ1-1; D unresolved. Germline values: CDR1 SGHRS, CDR2 YFSETQ. The V end was cut by 0 bases, the J end by 3 bases, with 12 bases between. The CDR3 extends over 15 amino acids. The CDR3 sequence: CASSLGSGVYTEAFF. The CDR3 nucleotides read TGCGCCAGCAGCTTGGGTAGCGGGGTCTACACTGAAGCTTTCTTT.

The CDR3 loop reads CSALPTRTGDIQYF. The CDR3 DNA sequence: TGCAGCGCCCTCCCTACCCGCACGGGGGACATTCAGTACTTC. The rearrangement joins TRBV29-1 to TRBJ2-4; D may be TRBD2 (6 bases). The CDR3 runs to 14 residues. The germline gives CDR1 SQVTM, CDR2 ANQGSEA. Between the trimmed V and J ends, which lost 7 bases and 8 bases, there was a span of 21 bases.

This clone was seen just once. The chain is built from TRBV19 and TRBJ2-3, with a tentative D call TRBD2 (5 bases). Trimming shortened V by 7 bases and J by 1 base, and 18 bases separated the two germline ends. The germline CDR1 and CDR2 sequences are LNHDA and SQIVND (reference sequence). The CDR3 has 16 amino acids. This CDR3 is CASKPSEVGGTDTQYF. CDR3 bases: TGTGCCAGTAAACCCTCGGAGGTCGGGGGCACAGATACGCAGTATTTT.

The CDR3 loop reads CASSEGQGWNTEAFF. Written as DNA, the CDR3 is TGTGCCAGCAGCGAAGGACAGGGGTGGAACACTGAAGCTTTCTTT. The chain recombines TRBV27 with TRBJ1-1, with 9 bases aligning to TRBD1. Trimming removed 6 bases from V and 1 base from J; junction bases left unmatched: 6. There are 15 residues in the CDR3. Germline V lookup: CDR1 MNHEY, CDR2 SMNVEV (reference sequence).

In this sample, this clone turned up a few times. The V call is TRBV7-3, the J call TRBJ2-2; TRBD1 matches 9 bases. The CDR3 totals 16 residues. V shed 5 bases, J shed 6 bases, and the junction held 10 bases outside the gene matches. Germline V CDR1 and CDR2: SGHTA, FQGTGA. Written as DNA, the CDR3 is TGTGCCAGCAGCCGCTCCGGGACAGGGTCATCCGGGGAGCTGTTTTTT. It specifies CASSRSGTGSSGELFF.

The chain couples TRBV11-2 to TRBJ1-2; maybe TRBD1 (5 bases). The germline V gene has CDR1 SGHAT and CDR2 FQNNGV. V lost 4 bases, J lost 6 bases, and 18 bases lay in between. The CDR3 sequence is 15 residues long. Written as DNA, the CDR3 is TGTGCCAGCAGCTCCCTGTCGGGACCCGCTAATGGCTACACCTTC. As protein: CASSSLSGPANGYTF.

The chain combines TRBV7-2 with TRBJ1-2; D is possibly TRBD1 (5 bases). The CDR3 spans 15 residues. Trimming left V 2 bases short and J 4 bases short, with 14 bases between. The germline CDR1 and CDR2 sequences are SGHTA and FQGNSA. The CDR3 region is CASSLSSRGVYGYTF. In DNA, the CDR3 is TGTGCCAGCAGCTTATCCTCTCGGGGGGTCTATGGCTACACCTTC.

This chain links TRBV28 with TRBJ2-1; TRBD1 matches at 9 bases. Germline CDR1 reads MDHEN; CDR2 reads SYDVKM. The CDR3 runs to 16 residues. The ends lost 5 bases at V and 2 bases at J; junction bases unmatched: 7. As DNA, the CDR3 is TGTGCCAGCAGTAGAACAGGGGGCGCGACCTACAATGAGCAGTTCTTC. Protein: CASSRTGGATYNEQFF.

V and J are TRBV6-2 or TRBV6-3 and TRBJ2-3, with D unresolved. Trimming left V 3 bases short and J 0 bases short, with 22 bases between. The CDR3 sequence is 19 residues long. Germline V gene lookup returns CDR1 MNHEY and CDR2 SVGEGT. The CDR3 sequence is CASSYRTLSDVSSTDTQYF. CDR3 in DNA: TGTGCCAGCAGTTATCGAACCCTTTCGGACGTATCTAGCACAGATACGCAGTATTTT.

The genes are TRBV10-2 and TRBJ1-2, with TRBD1 as a possible D gene (5 bases). V was cut by 6 bases and J by 3 bases, with 14 bases left in between. Germline V lookup: CDR1 WSHSY, CDR2 SAAADI. The CDR3 length is 14 residues. CDR3 region: CASRRPQTDYGYTF. Written as DNA, the CDR3 is TGCGCCAGCAGAAGGCCCCAGACAGACTATGGCTACACCTTC.

The chain uses TRBV13 and TRBJ2-3; TRBD2 might be the D (6 bases). With 7 bases removed from V and 2 bases from J, the gap between germline ends came to 13 bases. CDR3 length: 14 amino acids. CDR1 and CDR2 (germline): PRHDT, FYEKMQ (reference sequence). The CDR3 protein is CASKPWGVTDTQYF. CDR3 nucleotides: TGTGCCAGCAAACCCTGGGGGGTCACAGATACGCAGTATTTT.

The genes are TRBV6-5 and TRBJ2-7, with D perhaps TRBD1 (6 bases). V was cut by 8 bases and J by 4 bases, with 15 bases left in between. The CDR3 sequence is 13 residues long. The germline gives CDR1 MNHEY, CDR2 SVGAGI. The CDR3 bases are TGTGCCAGCCACAGGGTGGGAGCATACGAGCAGTACTTC. Encoded protein: CASHRVGAYEQYF.

The chain couples TRBV13 to TRBJ2-3; the match to TRBD2 covers 7 bases. Germline V gives CDR1 PRHDT, CDR2 FYEKMQ (reference sequence). With V trimmed by 5 bases and J by 3 bases, 5 bases remained unmatched. This CDR3 comprises 14 residues. The CDR3 bases are TGTGCCAGCAGCGGCGGGGGTTATACAGATACGCAGTATTTT. This codes for CASSGGGYTDTQYF.

This chain joins TRBV18 and TRBJ1-5; D is uncertain. V lost 1 base and J lost 5, with 6 bases in between. Germline loops: CDR1 KGHSH, CDR2 LQKENI. The CDR3 sequence is 13 residues long. CDR3 DNA: TGTGCCAGCTCACCACGCCAAGATCAGCCCCAGCATTTT. Its translation is CASSPRQDQPQHF.

V and J are TRBV24-1 and TRBJ2-3; 7 bases agree with TRBD1. Losses at the gene ends were 1 base for V and 2 bases for J; bases not matched to a gene: 2. Germline V lookup: CDR1 KGHDR, CDR2 SFDVKD. CDR3 length: 15 amino acids. The CDR3 nucleotides read TGTGCCACCAGTGATTTACAGGGGTCCACAGATACGCAGTATTTT. Its protein product is CATSDLQGSTDTQYF.

This CDR3 reads CASSPRTGRMNTEAFF. CDR3 nucleotide sequence: TGTGCCAGCAGTCCCCGGACAGGGAGAATGAACACTGAAGCTTTCTTT. This chain connects TRBV28 to TRBJ1-1; TRBD1 matches at 8 bases. The V gene's germline CDR1 is MDHEN and CDR2 SYDVKM. The CDR3 runs to 16 residues. The V and J ends lost 5 bases and 0 bases, in that order; junction bases with no gene match: 8.

The chain uses TRBV7-9 and TRBJ1-1, with D unresolved. V gave up 8 bases and J gave up 4 bases, with 17 bases separating them. The CDR3 contains 14 residues. Germline V gives CDR1 SEHNR, CDR2 FQNEAQ (reference sequence). The CDR3 spells CASVSATGGTEAFF. The CDR3 DNA reads TGTGCCAGCGTTTCGGCTACGGGAGGCACTGAAGCTTTCTTT.

The V gene is TRBV10-3, the J gene TRBJ1-3; 9 bases line up with TRBD1. Germline V CDR1 and CDR2: ENHRY, SYGVKD. The CDR3 consists of 14 residues. Trimming at V came to 8 bases and at J to 4 bases, leaving 6 bases not matched to a gene. The CDR3 here is CAIRGTGFGNTIYF. For the CDR3, the DNA is TGTGCCATCCGGGGGACAGGGTTCGGAAACACCATATATTTT.

This clone was seen once. The CDR3 reads CASSQPTLGSAGNTIYF. The CDR3 nucleotides are TGCGCCAGCAGCCAACCGACCTTGGGAAGTGCTGGAAACACCATATATTTT. This chain joins TRBV4-1 and TRBJ1-3; D remains ambiguous. The ends were cut back, 2 bases at V and 2 bases at J, with 16 bases in the middle. Looked up from germline, CDR1 is MGHRA and CDR2 is YSYEKL. This CDR3 is 17 amino acids long.